These T cell receptor beta chains were read from a single sample in a study of early T cells in non-severe SARS-CoV-2 infection. TCRdb processed the 5' RACE reads anew with MiXCR; each CDR3 protein has one entry. The sample lists more than 55,000 distinct CDR3 sequences; approximately 4.5% were seen once. This specimen consisted of whole blood, obtained at baseline. These TCRs come from an adult who was a healthcare worker with PCR-confirmed SARS-CoV-2 infection or an uninfected control (not recorded which). The donor label of this sample is uncertain. Both conserved end residues are part of each CDR3. The order of the fields is D gene, J gene, clone size, V gene, CDR3 protein, CDR3 DNA. A D gene is named only where the DNA matches it firmly. Rows give clone size only sometimes, using once, few, many, or a class for an expanded clone.

D: .; J: TRBJ2-7; size: few; V: TRBV23-1; CDR3: CASSQLGTDGLSYEQYF; DNA: TGCGCCAGCAGTCAATTGGGGACCGACGGGCTCTCCTACGAGCAGTACTTC
D: TRBD2; J: TRBJ2-1; size: .; V: TRBV5-1; CDR3: CASSWGGTGESEQFF; DNA: TGCGCCAGCAGCTGGGGAGGGACGGGGGAGAGTGAGCAGTTCTTC
D: .; J: TRBJ1-1; size: many; V: TRBV6-6; CDR3: CASSYFTGVTEAFF; DNA: TGTGCCAGCAGTTACTTCACGGGGGTCACTGAAGCTTTCTTT
D: .; J: TRBJ2-5; size: few; V: TRBV20-1; CDR3: CSAIQKALLHETQYF; DNA: TGCAGTGCTATCCAGAAGGCACTACTTCATGAGACCCAGTACTTC
D: TRBD2; J: TRBJ2-3; size: many; V: TRBV11-1; CDR3: CASSLAMRGLAIADTQYF; DNA: TGTGCCAGCAGCTTAGCGATGCGGGGACTAGCGATAGCGGATACGCAGTATTTT
D: .; J: TRBJ2-7; size: .; V: TRBV6-6; CDR3: CASSFLLYEQYF; DNA: TGTGCCAGCAGTTTTCTCCTCTACGAGCAGTACTTC
D: TRBD1; J: TRBJ1-1; size: few; V: TRBV28; CDR3: CASSRQGARGNTEAFF; DNA: TGTGCCAGCAGTCGACAGGGGGCTAGGGGGAACACTGAAGCTTTCTTT
D: TRBD2; J: TRBJ2-2; size: few; V: TRBV6-2/TRBV6-3; CDR3: CASSLAGVTGGELFF; DNA: TGTGCCAGCAGTCTAGCGGGGGTTACCGGCGGGGAGCTGTTTTTT
D: .; J: TRBJ2-2; size: few; V: TRBV6-6; CDR3: CASRAQDSTGELFF; DNA: TGTGCCAGCAGAGCCCAGGACAGCACCGGGGAGCTGTTTTTT
D: TRBD1; J: TRBJ1-2; size: few; V: TRBV6-5; CDR3: CASSRGQEDGYTF; DNA: TGTGCCAGCAGCCGGGGACAGGAGGATGGCTACACCTTC
D: TRBD2; J: TRBJ2-1; size: many; V: TRBV6-1; CDR3: CASSEEAGGYNEQFF; DNA: TGTGCCAGCAGTGAAGAGGCGGGGGGGTACAATGAGCAGTTCTTC
D: .; J: TRBJ2-7; size: .; V: TRBV12-2; CDR3: CVSRLAQGQHTKEQYF; DNA: TGTGTAAGTCGCTTAGCGCAAGGACAGCACACGAAGGAGCAGTACTTC
D: .; J: TRBJ2-1; size: few; V: TRBV6-5; CDR3: CASSHKNEQFF; DNA: TGTGCCAGCAGTCACAAAAATGAGCAGTTCTTC
D: TRBD2; J: TRBJ2-2; size: .; V: TRBV6-6; CDR3: CASSLTSGANTGELFF; DNA: TGTGCCAGCAGTTTAACTAGCGGCGCGAACACCGGGGAGCTGTTTTTT
D: TRBD2; J: TRBJ2-1; size: many; V: TRBV6-5; CDR3: CASSYSPTLAGVNEQFF; DNA: TGTGCCAGCAGTTACTCGCCGACGTTAGCGGGCGTCAATGAGCAGTTCTTC
D: TRBD1; J: TRBJ1-2; size: few; V: TRBV20-1; CDR3: CSARRQGTDYGYTF; DNA: TGCAGTGCTAGACGACAGGGAACGGACTATGGCTACACCTTC
D: TRBD2; J: TRBJ2-5; size: many; V: TRBV7-2; CDR3: CASSLAGGGPQETQYF; DNA: TGTGCCAGCAGCTTAGCGGGCGGGGGGCCACAAGAGACCCAGTACTTC
D: TRBD2; J: TRBJ2-3; size: many; V: TRBV20-1; CDR3: CSANRLAATDTQYF; DNA: TGCAGTGCTAATAGACTAGCGGCCACAGATACGCAGTATTTT
D: .; J: TRBJ1-5; size: many; V: TRBV21-1; CDR3: CASSKAPGWPQHF; DNA: TGTGCCAGCAGCAAAGCCCCCGGATGGCCCCAGCATTTT
D: .; J: TRBJ2-5; size: few; V: TRBV20-1; CDR3: CSVSAETQYF; DNA: TGCAGTGTCTCGGCTGAGACCCAGTACTTC
D: TRBD1; J: TRBJ1-1; size: .; V: TRBV30; CDR3: CAWSLGQGLATEAFF; DNA: TGTGCCTGGAGTCTCGGACAGGGGTTAGCAACTGAAGCTTTCTTT
D: TRBD1; J: TRBJ1-1; size: many; V: TRBV5-6; CDR3: CASSSPTGKAFF; DNA: TGTGCCAGCAGCTCACCGACAGGGAAAGCTTTCTTT
D: .; J: TRBJ1-2; size: many; V: TRBV7-2; CDR3: CASSLSPEGGYTF; DNA: TGTGCCAGCAGCTTAAGCCCCGAGGGGGGCTACACCTTC
D: .; J: TRBJ2-1; size: many; V: TRBV21-1; CDR3: CASTKGPLRSYNEQFF; DNA: TGTGCCAGCACTAAAGGTCCCCTTCGCTCCTACAATGAGCAGTTCTTC
D: .; J: TRBJ1-1; size: many; V: TRBV4-1; CDR3: CASSQAGVRTEAFF; DNA: TGCGCCAGCAGCCAAGCAGGGGTCCGCACTGAAGCTTTCTTT
D: .; J: TRBJ1-1; size: .; V: TRBV29-1; CDR3: CSVEGTQGEAFF; DNA: TGCAGCGTTGAGGGGACTCAAGGTGAAGCTTTCTTT
D: TRBD2; J: TRBJ2-1; size: .; V: TRBV2; CDR3: CASGLAGAQFF; DNA: TGTGCCAGTGGACTAGCGGGGGCTCAGTTCTTC
D: .; J: TRBJ2-5; size: few; V: TRBV9; CDR3: CASSDGGTYQETQYF; DNA: TGTGCCAGCAGCGATGGGGGGACGTACCAAGAGACCCAGTACTTC
D: .; J: TRBJ2-3; size: many; V: TRBV20-1; CDR3: CSAREKGDTQYF; DNA: TGCAGTGCTAGAGAAAAGGGGGATACGCAGTATTTT
D: .; J: TRBJ2-5; size: few; V: TRBV6-6; CDR3: CATRGQGSETQYF; DNA: TGTGCCACCCGGGGCCAGGGGTCGGAGACCCAGTACTTC
D: TRBD2; J: TRBJ2-1; size: .; V: TRBV20-1; CDR3: CSATVAGGRSSLFNEQFF; DNA: TGCAGTGCTACCGTAGCGGGGGGGAGGTCTAGTCTTTTCAATGAGCAGTTCTTC
D: TRBD2; J: TRBJ2-2; size: .; V: TRBV4-2; CDR3: CASSQRGLAGGDTGELFF; DNA: TGTGCCAGCAGCCAAAGGGGACTAGCGGGGGGAGACACCGGGGAGCTGTTTTTT
D: .; J: TRBJ2-5; size: .; V: TRBV6-2/TRBV6-3; CDR3: CASSYVGETQYF; DNA: TGTGCCAGCAGTTACGTGGGGGAGACCCAGTACTTC
D: .; J: TRBJ2-2; size: few; V: TRBV6-5; CDR3: CASTRRVAENTGELFF; DNA: TGTGCCAGCACCCGGAGGGTCGCAGAAAACACCGGGGAGCTGTTTTTT
D: .; J: TRBJ1-1; size: .; V: TRBV6-1; CDR3: CASIRDLMNTEAFF; DNA: TGTGCCAGCATTCGGGACCTAATGAACACTGAAGCTTTCTTT
D: TRBD2; J: TRBJ2-1; size: many; V: TRBV3-1; CDR3: CASSPLAGAPHEQFF; DNA: TGTGCCAGCAGCCCTCTAGCGGGGGCCCCGCATGAGCAGTTCTTC
D: .; J: TRBJ1-2; size: few; V: TRBV28; CDR3: CASVPGDPTANYGYTF; DNA: TGTGCCAGCGTACCGGGGGACCCTACCGCTAACTATGGCTACACCTTC
D: .; J: TRBJ2-1; size: many; V: TRBV7-9; CDR3: CASTSPGAPSNEQFF; DNA: TGTGCCAGCACCTCCCCGGGGGCGCCCTCTAATGAGCAGTTCTTC
D: .; J: TRBJ2-3; size: many; V: TRBV7-7; CDR3: CASSHDVGDGTDTQYF; DNA: TGTGCTAGCAGTCACGACGTGGGGGACGGCACAGATACGCAGTATTTT
D: .; J: TRBJ2-7; size: few; V: TRBV12-3/TRBV12-4; CDR3: CASTPGGGAGYEQYF; DNA: TGTGCCAGCACCCCTGGTGGCGGGGCAGGGTACGAGCAGTACTTC
D: .; J: TRBJ1-6; size: many; V: TRBV9; CDR3: CASSPTANSPLHF; DNA: TGTGCCAGCAGCCCGACAGCGAATTCACCCCTCCACTTT
D: .; J: TRBJ2-7; size: many; V: TRBV3-1; CDR3: CASSQRGTYEQYF; DNA: TGTGCCAGCAGCCAGAGGGGTACCTACGAGCAGTACTTC
D: .; J: TRBJ1-1; size: few; V: TRBV10-3; CDR3: CAIRERGRNTEAFF; DNA: TGTGCCATCAGGGAGAGGGGACGGAACACTGAAGCTTTCTTT